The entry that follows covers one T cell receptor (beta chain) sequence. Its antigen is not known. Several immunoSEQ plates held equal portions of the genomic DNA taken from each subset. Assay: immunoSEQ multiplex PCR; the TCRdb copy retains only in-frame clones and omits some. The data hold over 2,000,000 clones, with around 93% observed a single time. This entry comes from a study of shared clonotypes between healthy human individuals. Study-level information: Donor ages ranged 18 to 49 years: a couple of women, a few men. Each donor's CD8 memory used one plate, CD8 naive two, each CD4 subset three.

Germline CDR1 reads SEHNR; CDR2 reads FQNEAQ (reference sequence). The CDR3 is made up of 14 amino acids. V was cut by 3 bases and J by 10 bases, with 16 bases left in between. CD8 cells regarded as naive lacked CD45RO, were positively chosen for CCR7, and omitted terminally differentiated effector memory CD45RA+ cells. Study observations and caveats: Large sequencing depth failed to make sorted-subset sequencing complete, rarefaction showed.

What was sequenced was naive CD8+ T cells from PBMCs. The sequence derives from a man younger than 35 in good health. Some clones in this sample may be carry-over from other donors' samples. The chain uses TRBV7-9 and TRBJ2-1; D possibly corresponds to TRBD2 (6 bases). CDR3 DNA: TGTGCCAGCAGCTTGGCGGGACTCCAATCGGAGCAGTTCTTC. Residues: CASSLAGLQSEQFF.